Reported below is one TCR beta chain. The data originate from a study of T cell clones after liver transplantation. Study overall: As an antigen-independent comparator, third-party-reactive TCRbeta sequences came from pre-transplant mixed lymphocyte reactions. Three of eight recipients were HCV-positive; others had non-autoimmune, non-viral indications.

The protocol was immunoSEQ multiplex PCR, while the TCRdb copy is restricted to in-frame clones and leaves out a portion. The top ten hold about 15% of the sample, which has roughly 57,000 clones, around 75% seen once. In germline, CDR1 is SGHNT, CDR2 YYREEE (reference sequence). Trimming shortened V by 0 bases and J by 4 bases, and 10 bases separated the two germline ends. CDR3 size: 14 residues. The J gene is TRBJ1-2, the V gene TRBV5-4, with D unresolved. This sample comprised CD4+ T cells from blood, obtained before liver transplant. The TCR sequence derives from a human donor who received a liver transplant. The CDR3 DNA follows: TGTGCCAGCAGCTTGGTCGAGGCGGGCTATGGCTACACCTTC. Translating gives CASSLVEAGYGYTF.